One and the same sample provided the 11 T cell receptor beta chains below, sequenced in a study of blood T cell repertoires in COVID-19. TCRdb keeps only in-frame clones here, not all; method: immunoSEQ multiplex PCR. The sample holds around 260,000 clones, 70% to 90% seen once. The specimen sequenced was peripheral blood. These receptor sequences come from a human donor with COVID-19, enrolled during active disease. The donor label of this sample is uncertain.

The V gene is TRBV28, the J gene TRBJ1-5, with a tentative D call TRBD1 (6 bases). Trimming removed 4 bases at V and 2 bases at J, with 12 bases between. The CDR3 runs 15 residues. The germline CDR1 and CDR2 sequences are MDHEN and SYDVKM. This chain's CDR3 is CASSSRTVGNQPQHF. The CDR3, as DNA: TGTGCCAGCAGTTCCCGGACAGTCGGCAATCAGCCCCAGCATTTT.

The V gene is TRBV19, the J gene TRBJ1-4; 7 bases line up with TRBD1. Germline V gives CDR1 LNHDA, CDR2 SQIVND (reference sequence). This CDR3 has 14 residues. V was clipped by 6 bases and J by 5 bases; unmatched bases: 6. The CDR3 DNA sequence: TGTGCCAGTAGCCTCGACAGGGAAAATGAAAAACTGTTTTTT. This encodes CASSLDRENEKLFF. Full variable domain (outside the CDR3, taken from reference TRBV19 and TRBJ1-4): DGGITQSPKYLFRKEGQNVTLSCEQNLNHDAMYWYRQDPGQGLRLIYYSQIVNDFQKGDIAEGYSVSREKKESFPLTVTSAQKNPTAFYLCASSLDRENEKLFFGSGTQLSVL.

This chain joins TRBV6-4 and TRBJ2-1, with TRBD2 as a possible D gene (6 bases). Germline V gene data show CDR1 as MRHNA and CDR2 as SNTAGT. The CDR3 consists of 15 residues. The V gene lost 3 bases and the J gene lost 5 bases, with 14 bases spanning the gap. CDR3 nucleotide sequence: TGTGCCAGCAGTGATAGCGGAGCCCCCCACAATGAGCAGTTCTTC. Its protein is CASSDSGAPHNEQFF.

This rearrangement joins TRBV29-1 to TRBJ2-5; 9 bases match TRBD1. V lost 7 bases to trimming and J lost 2 bases; unmatched junction nucleotides: 5. The CDR3 is 13 residues long. The germline V gene encodes CDR1 SQVTM and CDR2 ANQGSEA. The CDR3 sequence: CSGTGVGQETQYF. The CDR3 DNA follows: TGCAGCGGGACAGGGGTTGGACAAGAGACCCAGTACTTC.

The chain combines TRBV7-9 with TRBJ1-2; D remains unclear. The CDR3 has 13 amino acids. The germline CDR1 and CDR2 sequences are SEHNR and FQNEAQ (reference sequence). The germline V and J ends were trimmed by 4 bases and 8 bases, with 14 bases remaining between them. CDR3 protein: CASSWVTTTGYTF. The CDR3 DNA reads TGTGCCAGCAGCTGGGTTACGACAACAGGCTACACCTTC.

This chain joins TRBV5-1 and TRBJ1-2; 8 bases map to TRBD1. The ends lost 3 bases at V and 6 bases at J; junction bases unmatched: 7. The CDR3 loop spans 14 amino acids. Germline V gene lookup returns CDR1 SGHRS and CDR2 YFSETQ. CDR3 region: CASSSPDRDNGYTF. CDR3 bases: TGCGCCAGCAGCTCCCCGGACAGGGACAATGGCTACACCTTC.

The chain combines TRBV7-2 with TRBJ1-2; 7 bases align to TRBD1. Germline V gene lookup returns CDR1 SGHTA and CDR2 FQGNSA. The ends lost 4 bases at V and 1 base at J; junction bases unmatched: 6. The CDR3 spans 15 residues. The CDR3 DNA sequence: TGTGCCAGCAGCTGGACAGGTGCCCATAACTATGGCTACACCTTC. Its protein is CASSWTGAHNYGYTF.

The chain uses TRBV21-1 and TRBJ1-1. TRBV21-1 counts as a pseudogene. This CDR3 comprises 16 residues. The CDR3 bases are TGTGCCAGCAGCAGGGGGGGGCCCTCGATTCTCCCGGTGGCTTTCTTT. This translates into CASSRGGPSILPVAFF.

CDR3 nucleotide sequence: TGTGCTAGTGGTCCGCGGGAGGGTTTAATACAGCAGTACTTC. This encodes CASGPREGLIQQYF. The chain couples TRBV12-5 to TRBJ2-7; 9 nucleotides agree with TRBD2. The germline V gene has CDR1 LGHNT and CDR2 FRNRAP. The CDR3 extends over 14 amino acids. The ends lost 5 bases at V and 8 bases at J; junction bases unmatched: 10.

This chain links TRBV7-3 with TRBJ1-2; D is ambiguous. This CDR3 spans 13 amino acids. Germline assignment: CDR1 SGHTA and CDR2 FQGTGA. V was clipped by 5 bases and J by 8 bases, with 15 bases between them. The CDR3 loop reads CASSPLTERGYTF. CDR3 in DNA: TGTGCCAGCAGCCCATTGACTGAGCGGGGCTACACCTTC.

The chain is built from TRBV15 and TRBJ1-2; unclear D gene. Trimming pared 1 base from V and 8 bases from J, leaving 14 bases between. The CDR3 sequence is 14 residues long. CDR1 and CDR2 from the germline V gene are LNHNV and YYDKDF (reference sequence). The CDR3, as DNA: TGTGCCACCAGCAGAGTCGCAGTCGCCTCAGGCTACACCTTC. Its protein is CATSRVAVASGYTF.